This TCR beta chain was captured by sequencing in a study of blood T cell repertoires in COVID-19. The wider study: Collection of acute and convalescent COVID-19 samples took place in the United States, Italy and Spain. PBMCs, B-cell-depleted T cells, or T cells were the source of the cDNA or gDNA that made up the material.

As originally analysed: Amplifying reference gene primers gave estimates of nucleated cell counts. The table came from immunoSEQ multiplex PCR; TCRdb's copy has only in-frame clones and leaves some out. The V and J calls and clone size are taken from that table; D and trimming were inferred from the DNA. Among about 220,000 clones listed, 80% to 90% were seen once. CDR1 and CDR2 from the germline V gene are LNHDA and SQIVND (reference sequence). This CDR3 has 16 amino acids. The V and J ends lost 3 bases and 7 bases respectively, with 19 bases between them. The sequence was collected from a man younger than 45 who had recovered from COVID-19. This chain joins TRBV19 and TRBJ2-1; D is ambiguous. Sequencing was done on a sample of peripheral blood. The CDR3 DNA follows: TGTGCCAGTAGTATCCCTTTCGGATACTACAATAATGAGCAGTTCTTC. This sequence encodes CASSIPFGYYNNEQFF.